Reported below is one TCR beta chain. Its cognate antigen has yet to be identified. The input lacks base qualities; no much larger clone sits a single base away. The adjacent samples were made up of nontumor breast tissue around the tumor. Trimming removed 0 bases from V and 2 bases from J; the gene matches leave 5 bases unexplained. The CDR3 goes from the cysteine to the phenylalanine over 16 residues. The entry retains the CDR3 DNA only, 48 bases that are in frame from base 1. From a lookup of the germline V gene, CDR1 and CDR2 are SGHDT and YYEEEE. The sample comes from a study of breast tumors, draining lymph nodes, adjacent tissues (dated by TCRdb to the mid-2010s). Broadly, across the study: The study compared TCR beta repertoires across tumor, adjacent nontumor tissue and axillary lymph nodes from breast cancer patients. In human breast cancer, the study set out to assess how tumor, surrounding tissue and draining lymph node repertoires relate to one another and whether T cells might be exchanged between them. Overall study results and their limits: Tumor and nontumor tissue repertoires were found to be significantly more similar in luminal-like than in basal-like breast cancer. The data were judged consistent with most tumor T cells deriving from the lymph node and then expanding within tumor tissue. The study presented the conclusion that tumor T cells originate in lymph nodes as consistent with a hypothesis, not as something directly demonstrated. T-cell repertoire diversity in tumors was found to be lower than in lymph nodes but higher than in nontumor tissue, and preferential V and J gene usage was observed.

The reads were generated on an Illumina HiSeq 2000. TCR beta chain libraries were generated through multiplex PCR amplification. High-throughput sequencing was used to analyze the amplified TCR beta chain products. The public reads were run again by TCRdb, first through fastp at Q25 and then through MiXCR, and only productive beta chains were kept. Every entry covers one CDR3 protein and lists the most common genes and DNA from its rows. The sample includes 15,000 to 20,000 distinct CDR3 sequences, with around 58% observed a single time. The top ten constitute approximately 20% of the sample. The sequence came from a female donor with breast cancer. Some clones in this sample may be carry-over from other donors' samples. In this chain, TRBV5-6 is recombined with TRBJ1-5; 7 bases in the junction line up with TRBD1. The sequencing sample was made of tumor-adjacent breast tissue. The CDR3 region reads CASSLALQGGNQPQHF. The DNA is as follows: TGTGCCAGCAGCTTGGCCCTTCAGGGGGGCAATCAGCCCCAGCATTTT. Where the CDR3 stops, the reference TRBV5-6 and TRBJ1-5 genes take over; the full variable domain is DAGVTQSPTHLIKTRGQQVTLRCSPKSGHDTVSWYQQALGQGPQFIFQYYEEEERQRGNFPDRFSGHQFPNYSSELNVNALLLGDSALYLCASSLALQGGNQPQHFGDGTRLSIL.